This is a list of T cell receptor beta chains from one sample in a study of blood T cell repertoires in COVID-19. Clones were read by immunoSEQ multiplex PCR, and TCRdb kept only the in-frame ones, dropping some. Here the sample spans approximately 250,000 clones, 80% to 90% being singletons. The sequencing sample was made of peripheral blood. The receptors were sampled from a woman in her seventies with COVID-19, enrolled during active disease. The conserved cysteine and the conserved F or W are not part of the CDR3 here.

TRBV30	TRBJ1-2	AWALQGDYGYT
TRBV3-1/TRBV3-2	TRBJ1-2	ASSPYVGEGYT
TRBV19	TRBJ1-2	ASNSYAIGYGYT
TRBV10-3	TRBJ1-5	AIRAGQGSNFDQPQH
TRBV9	TRBJ2-1	ASSSRASGSGYEQF
TRBV7-2	TRBJ1-4	ASSRGGLSEKLF
TRBV6-6	TRBJ1-1	ASSYSGGGNTEAF
TRBV19	TRBJ1-1	ASTPSHMNTEAF
TRBV9	TRBJ2-7	ASSVEAGSLGSLGTGVNEQY
TRBV29-1	TRBJ1-3	SVGEGPGNTIY
TRBV7-3	TRBJ1-3	ASSPSGSGNTIY
TRBV29-1	TRBJ2-3	SGGTDTQY
TRBV7-2	TRBJ2-7	ASSSVPGHLAYEQY
TRBV25-1	TRBJ2-5	ASSELGSGSETQY
TRBV28	TRBJ2-7	ASSRGQAEY
TRBV4-2	TRBJ2-1	ASSSPGTSNEQF
TRBV7-8	TRBJ2-1	ASSLGSGGDSYNEQF
TRBV2	TRBJ2-3	ASLLNWRTDTQY
TRBV5-1	TRBJ2-1	ASSSPSGRAGEQF
TRBV28	TRBJ2-2	ATPFYRGLTGELF
TRBV28	TRBJ2-3	ASSFSSVADTQY
TRBV5-6	TRBJ2-5	ASSSTSGYQETQY
TRBV30	TRBJ2-2	AWRGRQVLTGELF
TRBV7-3	TRBJ2-3	ASSLRGGTDTQY
TRBV7-2	TRBJ1-5	ASTPGGQGYQPQH
TRBV19	TRBJ1-5	ASSMGFRGRKDQPQH
TRBV4-2	TRBJ2-5	ASRGGGTETQY
TRBV20-1	TRBJ1-6	SASHESSYNSPLH
TRBV28	TRBJ1-1	ASSFSSDLNTEAF
TRBV19	TRBJ2-1	ASKGARRDSEQF
TRBV3-1/TRBV3-2	TRBJ2-1	ASSHSGTSGYNEQF
TRBV2	TRBJ2-5	ASSPGQGGQTQY
TRBV6-2/TRBV6-3	TRBJ1-5	ASSPRTGRLASQH
TRBV27	TRBJ2-7	ASSYDRGSYEQY
TRBV3-1/TRBV3-2	TRBJ1-5	ASSLRGGQPQH
TRBV5-4	TRBJ1-2	ASSLGDRGGGYT
TRBV2	TRBJ2-7	ASREGQPYEQY
TRBV4-1	TRBJ2-1	ASSQAWSSYNEQF
TRBV24-1	TRBJ2-5	ATSDPGFKTQY
TRBV5-6	TRBJ1-2	ASSSDRGSGYT
TRBV5-1	TRBJ2-3	ASSPGGLAGFTDTQY
TRBV6-5	TRBJ2-7	ASSLRGSALPYEQY
TRBV5-1	TRBJ2-5	ASSLGLASETQY
TRBV7-3	TRBJ2-7	ASSPTSDRGRYEQY
TRBV7-2	TRBJ2-3	ASSLAYFTDTQY